What follows are 25 T cell receptor beta chains derived from one specimen sequenced in a study of PD-L1 blockade in urothelial cancer. Time point meaning: pretreatment peripheral blood. Clones were sequenced by immunoSEQ multiplex PCR, and TCRdb holds only the in-frame ones, with some missing. The data show about 72,000 clones, about 86% seen once. The sequenced sample was PBMCs, obtained around atezolizumab (anti-PD-L1) treatment. Receptor source: a man between 60 and 75 years old with urothelial cancer.

This chain uses TRBV15 with TRBJ2-7, with 12 bases matching TRBD2. After removal of 5 bases from V and 4 bases from J, the junction contained 6 bases not matched to a gene. The CDR3 spans 15 residues. Per germline, CDR1 LNHNV and CDR2 YYDKDF (reference sequence). CDR3 amino acids: CATSDRLAGVYEQYF. CDR3 DNA sequence: TGTGCCACCAGCGACCGACTAGCGGGGGTGTACGAGCAGTACTTC.

The rearrangement joins TRBV14 to TRBJ2-7; weak D call: TRBD1 (5 bases). Trimming shortened V by 1 base and J by 2 bases, and 6 bases separated the two germline ends. The CDR3 contains 13 residues. Germline-derived CDR1 and CDR2 are SGHDN and FVKESK. Here the CDR3 reads CASSQAGTYEQYF. CDR3 sequence (DNA): TGTGCCAGCAGCCAAGCAGGGACCTACGAGCAGTACTTC.

Only a few counts were recorded for this clone. This chain uses TRBV19 with TRBJ1-6, with 8 positions matching TRBD1. Looked up from germline, CDR1 is LNHDA and CDR2 is SQIVND (reference sequence). The junction had 6 bases not matched to a gene; V was cut back by 4 bases and J by 7 bases. The length of the CDR3 is 15 residues. The CDR3: CASSRQGAGNSPLHF. CDR3 in DNA: TGTGCCAGTAGTAGGCAGGGGGCTGGAAATTCACCCCTCCACTTT.

This chain links TRBV19 with TRBJ1-6, with TRBD1 identical over 8 bases. Germline V lookup: CDR1 LNHDA, CDR2 SQIVND (reference sequence). This CDR3 has 14 residues. V lost 2 bases to trimming and J lost 10 bases; unmatched junction nucleotides: 4. The CDR3 loop reads CASSIQGAGSPLHF. In nucleotides, the CDR3 is TGTGCCAGTAGTATACAGGGGGCAGGGTCACCCCTCCACTTT. The full variable domain, completed using reference TRBV19 and TRBJ1-6, is DGGITQSPKYLFRKEGQNVTLSCEQNLNHDAMYWYRQDPGQGLRLIYYSQIVNDFQKGDIAEGYSVSREKKESFPLTVTSAQKNPTAFYLCASSIQGAGSPLHFGNGTRLTVT.

The chain links TRBV5-4 to TRBJ1-4, with TRBD1 matching over 12 bases. After removal of 4 bases from V and 3 bases from J, the junction contained 10 bases not matched to a gene. The CDR3 totals 18 residues. Germline V CDR1 and CDR2: SGHNT, YYREEE (reference sequence). CDR3 sequence reads: CASSLNPGTGGANEKLFF. CDR3 nucleotides: TGTGCCAGCAGCCTTAACCCCGGGACAGGGGGCGCTAATGAAAAACTGTTTTTT.

The genes are TRBV7-9 and TRBJ1-4, with 9 bases lining up with TRBD1. Germline loops: CDR1 SEHNR, CDR2 FQNEAQ (reference sequence). The CDR3 loop spans 12 amino acids. The V gene end was trimmed by 3 bases and the J gene end by 15 bases; junction bases not matched to a gene: 5. CDR3: CASSFGDRVVFF. The CDR3 DNA sequence: TGTGCCAGCAGCTTTGGGGACAGGGTGGTGTTTTTT.

The chain employs TRBV9 and TRBJ2-3, with D tentatively TRBD2 (7 bases). The CDR3 runs to 16 residues. The germline CDR1 and CDR2 sequences are SGDLS and YYNGEE. V lost 6 bases and J 1 base, leaving 18 bases between the germline ends. For the CDR3, the DNA is TGTGCCAGCACCATCGGGGGGCAGGGTGGCACAGATACGCAGTATTTT. As protein: CASTIGGQGGTDTQYF.

This clone was picked up one time. The chain carries TRBV2 and TRBJ2-5; TRBD2 might be the D (7 bases). The germline V gene encodes CDR1 SNHLY and CDR2 FYNNEI. CDR3 length: 15 residues. Trimming shortened V by 4 bases and J by 2 bases, and 14 bases separated the two germline ends. The CDR3 sequence: CASSARRGPQETQYF. CDR3 bases: TGTGCCAGCAGTGCGCGGCGGGGGCCACAAGAGACCCAGTACTTC. Supplemented by reference TRBV2 and TRBJ2-5, the full variable domain reads EPEVTQTPSHQVTQMGQEVILRCVPISNHLYFYWYRQILGQKVEFLVSFYNNEISEKSEIFDDQFSVERPDGSNFTLKIRSTKLEDSAMYFCASSARRGPQETQYFGPGTRLLVL.

The chain employs TRBV7-2 and TRBJ2-3; D gene ambiguous. Trimming stripped 4 bases from V and 8 bases from J, with 7 bases between. The CDR3 covers 11 residues. Germline assignment: CDR1 SGHTA and CDR2 FQGNSA. CDR3 nucleotide sequence: TGTGCCAGCAGCTCTCTAGGTACGCAGTATTTT. Translation gives CASSSLGTQYF.

This sequence joins TRBV5-1 and TRBJ1-3; tentative D call: TRBD1 (5 bases). Trimming took off 2 bases at V and 0 bases at J, with 9 bases between the two ends. CDR1 is SGHRS, CDR2 YFSETQ, per germline. The CDR3 loop spans 15 amino acids. The CDR3 loop reads CASSFGQNSGNTIYF. CDR3 DNA: TGCGCCAGCAGCTTCGGACAAAACTCTGGAAACACCATATATTTT.

With regard to this clone: At one of its ends the junction is not consistent with the germline gene, which may arise from a read error. The CDR3 spells CAGRPGLQNTEAFF. In DNA, the CDR3 is TGTGCCGGCAGACCGGGTCTACAGAACACTGAAGCTTTCTTT. The V and J genes are TRBV6-1 and TRBJ1-1; D uncertain. This CDR3 comprises 14 residues. Germline values: CDR1 MNHNS, CDR2 SASEGT.

J is TRBJ2-3 and V is TRBV11-3; no definite D call. V was trimmed by 4 bases and J by 4 bases, leaving 6 bases between them. CDR3 length: 12 residues. Germline CDR1 SGHNT, CDR2 YENEEA. Here the CDR3 DNA reads TGTGCCAGCAGCTCCAATTCAGATACGCAGTATTTT. Translated, it gives CASSSNSDTQYF.

The chain uses TRBV19 and TRBJ2-5; D is perhaps TRBD1 (5 bases). Germline assignment: CDR1 LNHDA and CDR2 SQIVND (reference sequence). Between the trimmed V and J ends, which lost 6 bases and 5 bases, there was a span of 13 bases. This CDR3 has 13 amino acids. CDR3 protein: CASSITGRETQYF. The CDR3 nucleotides are TGTGCCAGTAGCATAACAGGTCGCGAGACCCAGTACTTC. The full variable domain, rest sourced from reference TRBV19 and TRBJ2-5, is DGGITQSPKYLFRKEGQNVTLSCEQNLNHDAMYWYRQDPGQGLRLIYYSQIVNDFQKGDIAEGYSVSREKKESFPLTVTSAQKNPTAFYLCASSITGRETQYFGPGTRLLVL.

The gene calls are TRBV21-1 and TRBJ1-5; the tabulated D call, TRBD1, remains unverified against the DNA. TRBV21-1 is a pseudogene. There are 15 residues in the CDR3. The chain's CDR3 is CASSISRGLNQPQHF. CDR3 in DNA: TGTGCCAGCAGCATATCCAGGGGGTTAAATCAGCCCCAGCATTTT.

The chain uses TRBV7-9 and TRBJ2-7; 7 nucleotides align to TRBD2. The CDR3 runs 16 residues. Trimming removed 1 base from V and 7 bases from J; junction bases left unmatched: 13. Germline V CDR1 and CDR2: SEHNR, FQNEAQ (reference sequence). The CDR3 loop is CASSLGGRTRAGEQYF. CDR3 nucleotide sequence: TGTGCCAGCAGCTTAGGGGGACGCACGCGAGCGGGAGAGCAGTACTTC.

CDR3 protein: CANTGWRWDRGHVNTEAFF. The CDR3 region has the DNA TGTGCCAACACAGGCTGGCGGTGGGACAGGGGGCACGTAAACACTGAAGCTTTCTTT. This rearrangement joins TRBV21-1 to TRBJ1-1; the table's D gene call, TRBD1, was not cross checked with the DNA. TRBV21-1 is marked as a pseudogene. This CDR3 is built from 19 residues.

J is TRBJ2-1 and V is TRBV5-4; no firm D call. This CDR3 contains 16 residues. CDR1 and CDR2 from the germline V gene are SGHNT and YYREEE (reference sequence). V gave up 1 base and J gave up 3 bases, with 14 bases separating them. The CDR3, as DNA: TGTGCCAGCAGCTTGTCGGGTAATGGCTTCTACAATGAGCAGTTCTTC. The encoded protein is CASSLSGNGFYNEQFF.

This clone showed up just once. V and J are TRBV18 and TRBJ2-7, with 8 bases identical to TRBD1. This CDR3 is 12 amino acids long. Trimming removed 3 bases from V and 5 bases from J; junction bases left unmatched: 0. Germline CDR1 KGHSH, CDR2 LQKENI. In DNA, the CDR3 is TGTGCCAGCTCACCGGACAGGGACGAGCAGTACTTC. This gives the protein CASSPDRDEQYF.

The chain has TRBV7-8 and TRBJ1-2; the D is unclear. The germline V and J ends were trimmed by 6 bases and 3 bases, with 11 bases remaining between them. Germline CDR1 SGHVS, CDR2 FQNEAQ. This CDR3 spans 13 amino acids. Here the CDR3 DNA reads TGTGCCAGCAGTCGCGGTGGTTACTATGGCTACACCTTC. Its protein product is CASSRGGYYGYTF.

The genes are TRBV4-1 and TRBJ1-6; no reliable D call. This CDR3 has 14 residues. Trimming pared 6 bases from V and 6 bases from J, leaving 12 bases between. CDR1 is MGHRA, CDR2 YSYEKL, per germline. As DNA, the CDR3 is TGCGCCAGCAGACCTGCGCCTAGTAATTCACCCCTCCACTTT. This encodes CASRPAPSNSPLHF.

The chain couples TRBV6-5 to TRBJ2-3, with 11 bases matching TRBD2. The V gene's germline CDR1 is MNHEY and CDR2 SVGAGI. V trimming: 4 bases; J trimming: 4 bases; junction bases outside the gene matches: 7. This CDR3 region has 16 residues. CDR3 nucleotides: TGTGCCAGCAGTTCCTCTCTAGCGGGGGGCCCAGATACGCAGTATTTT. As protein: CASSSSLAGGPDTQYF.

This clone was counted a few times. V is TRBV14 and J is TRBJ1-1; TRBD1 agrees at 7 bases. V shed 4 bases, J shed 5 bases, and the junction held 13 bases outside the gene matches. CDR3 length: 16 residues. Germline V gene lookup returns CDR1 SGHDN and CDR2 FVKESK. CDR3 residues: CASSRNGTANKTEAFF. The CDR3 nucleotides read TGTGCCAGCAGCCGCAACGGGACAGCCAACAAGACTGAAGCTTTCTTT.

V usage is TRBV6-1 and J usage is TRBJ2-1; 16 nucleotides match TRBD2. The V gene's germline CDR1 is MNHNS and CDR2 SASEGT. The V and J ends lost 1 base and 0 bases, in that order; junction bases with no gene match: 6. The CDR3 totals 20 residues. This chain's CDR3 is CASSEVPGTSGGDSYNEQFF. In nucleotides, the CDR3 is TGTGCCAGCAGTGAAGTTCCCGGGACTAGCGGGGGGGACTCCTACAATGAGCAGTTCTTC.

This chain connects TRBV27 to TRBJ2-1, with a possible D match to TRBD1 (5 bases). The CDR3 is made up of 13 amino acids. From germline, CDR1 is MNHEY and CDR2 SMNVEV (reference sequence). Trimming shortened V by 4 bases and J by 5 bases, and 9 bases separated the two germline ends. CDR3 protein: CASSWGGDNEQFF. In DNA, the CDR3 is TGTGCCAGCAGTTGGGGCGGAGACAATGAGCAGTTCTTC.

This clone occurred a few times. The chain joins TRBV7-2 to TRBJ2-3; 8 nucleotides align to TRBD1. The ends lost 4 bases at V and 3 bases at J; junction bases unmatched: 9. The germline V gene has CDR1 SGHTA and CDR2 FQGNSA. The CDR3 is 16 residues long. The chain's CDR3 is CASSSFPRGRTDTQYF. The CDR3 DNA sequence: TGTGCCAGCAGCTCCTTCCCCAGGGGGCGAACAGATACGCAGTATTTT.